The rows below give T cell receptor beta chains drawn from one sample of a study of blood T cell repertoires in COVID-19. Sequencing used immunoSEQ multiplex PCR; TCRdb keeps in-frame clones, though not all of them. The repertoire holds 150,000 to 200,000 clones, with roughly 90% as singletons. Sequenced sample: peripheral blood. The receptors come from a woman aged 55-70 years with COVID-19, enrolled during active disease. The CDR3 runs from the conserved cysteine through the conserved F or W. Fields, in order: CDR3 protein, CDR3 DNA, D gene, V gene, clone size, J gene. The D gene is left open where the match is weak. Clone size is not always given. Where it is, it says once, few, many or a class for expanded clones.

CASMFDRVGGQTEAFF TGCGCCAGCATGTTTGACAGGGTGGGGGGACAAACTGAAGCTTTCTTT TRBD1 TRBV5-1 . TRBJ1-1
CATSRGKQNNQPQHF TGTGCCACCAGCAGAGGAAAACAGAACAATCAGCCCCAGCATTTT . TRBV15 . TRBJ1-5
CASRMNRANQPQHF TGTGCCAGCAGGATGAACAGGGCAAATCAGCCCCAGCATTTT . TRBV6-5 . TRBJ1-5
CASSQEKGFYSPLHF TGCGCCAGCAGCCAAGAAAAGGGGTTTTATTCACCCCTCCACTTT . TRBV4-3 once TRBJ1-6
CASPGGDYGYTF TGTGCCAGCCCTGGGGGGGACTATGGCTACACCTTC . TRBV5-8 . TRBJ1-2
CASTRGGGPYSYEQYF TGTGCCAGCACCCGAGGCGGGGGGCCCTACTCCTACGAGCAGTACTTC TRBD2 TRBV3-1/TRBV3-2 . TRBJ2-7
CASSFRTGLNSPLHF TGTGCCAGCAGCTTCCGGACAGGGTTGAATTCACCCCTCCACTTT TRBD1 TRBV5-6 . TRBJ1-6
CASSQTGTGSRYTF TGTGCCAGCAGCCAAACCGGGACAGGGAGCCGCTACACCTTC TRBD1 TRBV7-3 . TRBJ1-2
CATSGETGSWSGNTIYF TGTGCCACCAGCGGCGAGACAGGATCCTGGTCTGGAAACACCATATATTTT . TRBV15 . TRBJ1-3
CASSAPTSGRADTQYF TGTGCCAGCAGCGCGCCAACTAGCGGGAGGGCAGATACGCAGTATTTT TRBD2 TRBV11-2 . TRBJ2-3
CASSRGLRIYEQYF TGCGCCAGCAGCCGGGGACTACGTATCTACGAGCAGTACTTC TRBD2 TRBV4-3 . TRBJ2-7
CASASSGQETQYF TGCGCCAGCGCGTCATCCGGCCAAGAGACCCAGTACTTC . TRBV10-1 . TRBJ2-5
CASALTGGANTEAFF TGTGCCAGCGCACTAACAGGGGGCGCGAACACTGAAGCTTTCTTT TRBD1 TRBV7-2 . TRBJ1-1
CASRGANTGELFF TGTGCCAGCAGGGGAGCGAACACCGGGGAGCTGTTTTTT . TRBV28 . TRBJ2-2
CASSSRVLAGRETQYF TGTGCCAGCAGCTCCCGGGTACTAGCGGGACGGGAGACCCAGTACTTC TRBD2 TRBV11-3 . TRBJ2-5
CASSLRQLSNQPQHF TGTGCCAGCAGTTTGCGGCAGCTTTCTAATCAGCCCCAGCATTTT . TRBV28 few TRBJ1-5